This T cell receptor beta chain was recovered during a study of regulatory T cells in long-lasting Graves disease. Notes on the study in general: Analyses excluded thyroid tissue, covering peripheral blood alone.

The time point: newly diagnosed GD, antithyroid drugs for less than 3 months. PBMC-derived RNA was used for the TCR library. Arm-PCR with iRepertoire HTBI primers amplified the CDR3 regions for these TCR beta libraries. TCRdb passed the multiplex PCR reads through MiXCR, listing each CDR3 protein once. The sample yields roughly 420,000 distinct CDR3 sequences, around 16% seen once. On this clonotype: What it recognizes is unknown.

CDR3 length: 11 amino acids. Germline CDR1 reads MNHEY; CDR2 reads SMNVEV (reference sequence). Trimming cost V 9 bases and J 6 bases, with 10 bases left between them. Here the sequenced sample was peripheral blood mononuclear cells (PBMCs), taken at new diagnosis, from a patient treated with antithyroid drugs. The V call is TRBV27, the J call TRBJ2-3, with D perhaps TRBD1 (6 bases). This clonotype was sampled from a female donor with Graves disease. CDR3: CASWGQDTQYF. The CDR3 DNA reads TGTGCCAGTTGGGGGCAGGATACGCAGTATTTT.